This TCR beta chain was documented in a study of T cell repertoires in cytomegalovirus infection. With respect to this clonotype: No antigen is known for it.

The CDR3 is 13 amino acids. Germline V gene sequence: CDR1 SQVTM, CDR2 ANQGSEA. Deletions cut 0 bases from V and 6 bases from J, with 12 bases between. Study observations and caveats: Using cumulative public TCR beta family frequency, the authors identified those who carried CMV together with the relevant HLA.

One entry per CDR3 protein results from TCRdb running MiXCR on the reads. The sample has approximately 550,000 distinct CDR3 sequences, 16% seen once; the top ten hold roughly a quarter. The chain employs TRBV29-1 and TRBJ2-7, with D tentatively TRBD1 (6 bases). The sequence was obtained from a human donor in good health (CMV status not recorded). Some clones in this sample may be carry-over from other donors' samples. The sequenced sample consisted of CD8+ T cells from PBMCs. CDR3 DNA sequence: TGCAGCGTTGAAGAAGGGGGAAACGGCGAGCAGTACTTC. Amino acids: CSVEEGGNGEQYF.